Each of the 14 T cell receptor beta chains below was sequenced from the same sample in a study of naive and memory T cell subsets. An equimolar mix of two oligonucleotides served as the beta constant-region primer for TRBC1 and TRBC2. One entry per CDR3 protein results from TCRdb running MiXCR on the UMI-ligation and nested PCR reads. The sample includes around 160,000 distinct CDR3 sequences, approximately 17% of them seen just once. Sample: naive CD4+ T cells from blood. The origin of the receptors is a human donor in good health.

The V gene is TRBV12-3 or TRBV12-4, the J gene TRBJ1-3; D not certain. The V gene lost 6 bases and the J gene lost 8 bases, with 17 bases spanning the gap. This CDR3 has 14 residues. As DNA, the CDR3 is TGTGCCAGCAGCCGGACGTCGGGCGGGGACACCATATATTTT. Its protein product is CASSRTSGGDTIYF.

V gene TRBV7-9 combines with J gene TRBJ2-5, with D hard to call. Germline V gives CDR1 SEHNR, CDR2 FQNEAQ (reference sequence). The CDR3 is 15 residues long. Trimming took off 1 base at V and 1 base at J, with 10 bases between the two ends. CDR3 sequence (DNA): TGTGCCAGCAGCTTAGGCCTCAGAACCCAAGAGACCCAGTACTTC. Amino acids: CASSLGLRTQETQYF. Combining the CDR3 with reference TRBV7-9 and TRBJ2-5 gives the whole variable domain DTGVSQNPRHKITKRGQNVTFRCDPISEHNRLYWYRQTLGQGPEFLTYFQNEAQLEKSRLLSDRFSAERPKGSFSTLEIQRTEQGDSAMYLCASSLGLRTQETQYFGPGTRLLVL.

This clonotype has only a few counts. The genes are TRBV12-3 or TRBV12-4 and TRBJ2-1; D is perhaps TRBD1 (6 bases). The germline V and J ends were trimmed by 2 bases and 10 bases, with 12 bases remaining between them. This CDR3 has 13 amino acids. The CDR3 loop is CASSLLDRPEQFF. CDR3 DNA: TGTGCCAGCAGTTTACTCGACAGGCCCGAGCAGTTCTTC.

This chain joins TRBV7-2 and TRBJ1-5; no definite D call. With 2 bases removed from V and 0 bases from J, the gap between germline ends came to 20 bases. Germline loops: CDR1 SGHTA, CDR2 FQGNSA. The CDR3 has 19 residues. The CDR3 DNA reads TGTGCCAGCAGCTTAACTGGGATCAGACGGTCCCTTAGCAATCAGCCCCAGCATTTT. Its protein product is CASSLTGIRRSLSNQPQHF.

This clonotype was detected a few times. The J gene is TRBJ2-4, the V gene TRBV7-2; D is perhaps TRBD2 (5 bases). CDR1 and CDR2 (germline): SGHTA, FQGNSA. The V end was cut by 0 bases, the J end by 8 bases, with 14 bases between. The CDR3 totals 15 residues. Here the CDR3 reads CASSLAAARGHIQYF. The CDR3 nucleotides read TGTGCCAGCAGCTTAGCGGCCGCCCGGGGTCACATTCAGTACTTC.

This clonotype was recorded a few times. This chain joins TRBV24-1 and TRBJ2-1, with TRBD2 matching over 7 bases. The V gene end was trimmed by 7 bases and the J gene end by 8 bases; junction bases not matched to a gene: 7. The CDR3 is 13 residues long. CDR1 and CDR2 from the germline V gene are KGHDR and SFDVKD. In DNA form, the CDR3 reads TGTGCCACCAGCGGCGGGAGTGTCGATGAGCAGTTCTTC. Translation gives CATSGGSVDEQFF.

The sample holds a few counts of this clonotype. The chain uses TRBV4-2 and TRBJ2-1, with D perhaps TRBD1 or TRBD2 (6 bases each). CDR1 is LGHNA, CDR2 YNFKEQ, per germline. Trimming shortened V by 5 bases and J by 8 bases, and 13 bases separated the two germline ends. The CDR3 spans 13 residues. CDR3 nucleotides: TGTGCCAGCAGCTTGGGGGGCCGGGATGAGCAGTTCTTC. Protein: CASSLGGRDEQFF.

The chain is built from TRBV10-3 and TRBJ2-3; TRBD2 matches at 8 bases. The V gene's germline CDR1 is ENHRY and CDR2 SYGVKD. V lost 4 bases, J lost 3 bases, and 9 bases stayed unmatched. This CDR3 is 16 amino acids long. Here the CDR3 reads CAISGRGAGVTDTQYF. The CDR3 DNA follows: TGTGCCATCAGTGGACGGGGAGCGGGAGTGACAGATACGCAGTATTTT.

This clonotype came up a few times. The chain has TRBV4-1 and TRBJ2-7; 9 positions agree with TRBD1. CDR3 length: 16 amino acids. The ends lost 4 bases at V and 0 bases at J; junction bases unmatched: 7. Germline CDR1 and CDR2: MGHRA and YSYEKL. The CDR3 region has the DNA TGCGCCAGCAGCCCCCGGACAGGGGCGAGCTCCTACGAGCAGTACTTC. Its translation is CASSPRTGASSYEQYF.

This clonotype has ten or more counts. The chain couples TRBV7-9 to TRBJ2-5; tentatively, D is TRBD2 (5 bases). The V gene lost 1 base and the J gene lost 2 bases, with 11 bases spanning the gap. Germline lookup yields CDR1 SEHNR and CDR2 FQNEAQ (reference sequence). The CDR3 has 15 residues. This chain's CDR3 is CASSLGRGYQETQYF. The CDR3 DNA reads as TGTGCCAGCAGCTTAGGTCGGGGATATCAAGAGACCCAGTACTTC. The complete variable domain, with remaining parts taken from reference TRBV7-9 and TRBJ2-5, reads DTGVSQNPRHKITKRGQNVTFRCDPISEHNRLYWYRQTLGQGPEFLTYFQNEAQLEKSRLLSDRFSAERPKGSFSTLEIQRTEQGDSAMYLCASSLGRGYQETQYFGPGTRLLVL.

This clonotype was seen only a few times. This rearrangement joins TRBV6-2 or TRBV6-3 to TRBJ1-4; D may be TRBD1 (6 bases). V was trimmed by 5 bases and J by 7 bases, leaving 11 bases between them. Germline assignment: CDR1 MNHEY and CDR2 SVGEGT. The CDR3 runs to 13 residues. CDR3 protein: CASSVQGSEKLFF. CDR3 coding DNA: TGTGCCAGCAGTGTCCAGGGGAGTGAAAAACTGTTTTTT.

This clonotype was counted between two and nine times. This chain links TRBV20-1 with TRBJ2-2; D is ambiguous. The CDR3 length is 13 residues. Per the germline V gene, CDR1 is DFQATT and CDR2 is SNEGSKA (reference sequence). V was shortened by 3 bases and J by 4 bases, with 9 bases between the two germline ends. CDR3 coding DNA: TGCAGTGCTAGGGAGATCCGCACCGGGGAGCTGTTTTTT. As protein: CSAREIRTGELFF.

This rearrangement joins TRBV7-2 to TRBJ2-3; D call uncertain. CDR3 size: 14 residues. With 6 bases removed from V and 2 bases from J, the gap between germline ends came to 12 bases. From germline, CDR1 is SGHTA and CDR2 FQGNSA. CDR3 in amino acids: CASRKRPVTDTQYF. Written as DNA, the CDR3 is TGTGCCAGCAGGAAAAGACCAGTCACAGATACGCAGTATTTT.

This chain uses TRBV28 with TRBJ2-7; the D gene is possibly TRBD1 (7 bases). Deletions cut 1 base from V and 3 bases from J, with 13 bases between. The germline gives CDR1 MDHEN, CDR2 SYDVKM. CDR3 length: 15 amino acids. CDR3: CASSLLQGGFYEQYF. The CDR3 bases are TGTGCCAGCAGTTTATTGCAGGGGGGATTCTACGAGCAGTACTTC.